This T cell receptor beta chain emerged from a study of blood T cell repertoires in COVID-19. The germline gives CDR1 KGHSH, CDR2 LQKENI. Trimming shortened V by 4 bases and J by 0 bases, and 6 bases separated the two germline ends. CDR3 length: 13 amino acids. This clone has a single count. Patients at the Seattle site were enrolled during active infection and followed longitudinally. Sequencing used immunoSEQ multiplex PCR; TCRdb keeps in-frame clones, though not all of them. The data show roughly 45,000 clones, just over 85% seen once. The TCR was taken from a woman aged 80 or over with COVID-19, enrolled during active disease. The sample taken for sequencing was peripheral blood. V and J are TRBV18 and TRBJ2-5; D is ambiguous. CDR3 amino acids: CASSRQHQETQYF. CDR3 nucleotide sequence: TGTGCCAGCTCACGACAACACCAAGAGACCCAGTACTTC.